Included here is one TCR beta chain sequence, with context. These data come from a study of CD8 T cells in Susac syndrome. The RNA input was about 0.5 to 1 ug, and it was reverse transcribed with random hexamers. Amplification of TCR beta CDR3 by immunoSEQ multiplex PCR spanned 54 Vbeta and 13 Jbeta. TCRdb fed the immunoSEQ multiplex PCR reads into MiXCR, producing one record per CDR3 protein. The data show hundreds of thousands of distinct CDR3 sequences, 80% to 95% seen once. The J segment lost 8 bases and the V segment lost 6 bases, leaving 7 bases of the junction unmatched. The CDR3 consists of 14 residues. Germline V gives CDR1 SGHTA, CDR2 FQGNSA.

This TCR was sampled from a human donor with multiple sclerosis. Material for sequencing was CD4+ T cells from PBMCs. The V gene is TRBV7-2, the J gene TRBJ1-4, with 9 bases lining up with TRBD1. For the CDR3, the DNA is TGTGCCAGCAGTTCCGGGACAGGGCACGAAAAACTGTTTTTT. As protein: CASSSGTGHEKLFF.